The rows below give T cell receptor beta chains drawn from one sample of a study of blood T cell repertoires in COVID-19. TCRdb's table, derived via immunoSEQ multiplex PCR, lists solely in-frame clones and lacks some. This table holds 40,000 or so clones, roughly 80% found once. Sequencing was done on a sample of peripheral blood. The receptors shown here come from a man in his fifties or sixties in a cohort sampled during active COVID-19. Both conserved end residues are part of each CDR3. D genes are given only for firm matches.

cdr3_aa j_call d_call v_call
CASSDRGRGGYTF TRBJ1-2 TRBD1 TRBV2
CASSVDRGTGTQYF TRBJ2-5 TRBD1 TRBV6-5
CASSFTGANSPLHF TRBJ1-6 TRBD1 TRBV6-2/TRBV6-3
CAISEPIRGGRTEAFF TRBJ1-1 . TRBV10-3
CASSPSLFGAGTEAFF TRBJ1-1 . TRBV6-6
CASSSPGAGNTIYF TRBJ1-3 . TRBV19
CSARTSGSYEQYF . TRBD2 TRBV29-1
CASSDGAPEGHEKLFF TRBJ1-4 . TRBV6-4
CASSLRGRQQSYF TRBJ2-3 . TRBV5-1
CATSHHRGGYSNEQFF TRBJ2-1 . TRBV7-9
CSVERGRNTEAFF TRBJ1-1 . TRBV29-1
CASSPGHSRENTEAFF TRBJ1-1 . TRBV10-1
CASSPDRGTRGYTF TRBJ1-2 TRBD1 TRBV5-4
CASRSGTGDNSPLHF TRBJ1-6 TRBD1 TRBV5-1
CASGYSQGTQYF TRBJ2-5 . TRBV12-5
CASSFPGQDYGYTF TRBJ1-2 TRBD1 TRBV28
CASSEAPGHSLYQPQHF TRBJ1-5 . TRBV6-1
CASSLAVTNTGELFF TRBJ2-2 . TRBV7-8
CASAKLAQPQHF TRBJ1-5 . TRBV28
CASSPLNTGGELFF TRBJ2-2 . TRBV7-9
CASSPPLSGRVNIQYF TRBJ2-4 TRBD2 TRBV7-9
CASSDGRNTQYF TRBJ2-3 . TRBV10-1
CASSLSIGASYGYTF TRBJ1-2 . TRBV7-2
CASSEWDRENYGYTF TRBJ1-2 TRBD1 TRBV5-6
CASSIWGAGANVLTF TRBJ2-6 . TRBV19
CASSLSGVGQPQHF TRBJ1-5 . TRBV7-2
CASSLWGEQPQHF TRBJ1-5 . TRBV6-2/TRBV6-3
CASSGPSSARYEQYF TRBJ2-7 . TRBV28
CASSQAKGTAQETQYF TRBJ2-5 TRBD1 TRBV14
CASSLLTSGSRNTGELFF TRBJ2-2 TRBD2 TRBV9
CASSGGLDGNQPQHF TRBJ1-5 . TRBV5-1
CASSYGTGNTGELFF TRBJ2-2 TRBD1 TRBV6-5
CASSELAGGLDEQYF TRBJ2-7 TRBD2 TRBV6-1
CASSVELASNTGELFF TRBJ2-2 TRBD2 TRBV5-1
CASSSAGGYQPQHF TRBJ1-5 TRBD1 TRBV19
CASSPELRINEQFF TRBJ2-1 . TRBV21-1
CASRAGEFGKNIQYF TRBJ2-4 TRBD2 TRBV6-5
CATRQGDSPLHF TRBJ1-6 TRBD1 TRBV6-6
CASSPGGGTYNEQFF TRBJ2-1 . TRBV18
CASSPRRLAGGPKQYF TRBJ2-7 TRBD2 TRBV3-1/TRBV3-2
CASSISGGNQHF TRBJ1-5 . TRBV19
CASSLQGGAEQYF TRBJ2-7 . TRBV5-1
CASSQARWQGPGYEQYF TRBJ2-7 . TRBV4-1
CASSLGTSWETQYF TRBJ2-5 TRBD2 TRBV5-1
CAWSESTEAFF TRBJ1-1 . TRBV30
CASSSPEVDRDRGKTQYF TRBJ2-5 TRBD1 TRBV7-8
CASSVGTSLTYSYEQYF TRBJ2-7 TRBD2 TRBV7-2
CASSQHRGNEQFF TRBJ2-1 TRBD1 TRBV11-2
CAWQDRYYGYTF TRBJ1-2 TRBD1 TRBV30
CASKPDRVAYEQYF TRBJ2-7 TRBD1 TRBV6-6
CASRSRSEAFF TRBJ1-1 . TRBV11-2
CSVCVGGETQYF TRBJ2-5 . TRBV29-1
CASSPTGTGVFYEQYF TRBJ2-7 TRBD1 TRBV27